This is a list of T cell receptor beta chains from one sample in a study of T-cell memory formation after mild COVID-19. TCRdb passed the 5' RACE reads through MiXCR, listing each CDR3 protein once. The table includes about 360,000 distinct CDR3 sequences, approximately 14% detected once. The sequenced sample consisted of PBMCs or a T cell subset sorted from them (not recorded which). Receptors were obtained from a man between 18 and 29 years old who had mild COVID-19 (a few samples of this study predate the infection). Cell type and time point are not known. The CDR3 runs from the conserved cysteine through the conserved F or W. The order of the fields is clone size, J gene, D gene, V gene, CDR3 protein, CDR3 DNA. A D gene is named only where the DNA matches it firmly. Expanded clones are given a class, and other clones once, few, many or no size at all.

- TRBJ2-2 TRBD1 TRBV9 CASSADRGSLAGELFF TGTGCCAGCAGCGCTGACAGGGGATCTCTCGCCGGGGAGCTGTTTTTT
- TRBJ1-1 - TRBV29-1 CSVSGAEAFF TGCAGCGTTTCCGGGGCTGAAGCTTTCTTT
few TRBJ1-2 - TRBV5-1 CASSFSSEYGYTF TGCGCCAGCAGCTTCAGCAGCGAGTATGGCTACACCTTC
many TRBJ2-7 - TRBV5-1 CASSLRGSSSYEQYF TGCGCCAGCAGCTTGAGGGGTTCCAGCTCCTACGAGCAGTACTTC
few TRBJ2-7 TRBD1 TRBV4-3 CASSPIDRAGEQYF TGCGCCAGCAGCCCTATCGACAGGGCCGGCGAGCAGTACTTC
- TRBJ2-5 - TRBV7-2 CASSFRGVETQYF TGTGCCAGCAGCTTCAGGGGGGTGGAGACCCAGTACTTC
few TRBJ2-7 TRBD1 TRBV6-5 CASTPSTGGYEQYF TGTGCCAGCACTCCATCGACAGGGGGGTACGAGCAGTACTTC
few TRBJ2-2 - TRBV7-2 CASSPDIANTGELFF TGTGCCAGCAGCCCTGACATCGCGAACACCGGGGAGCTGTTTTTT
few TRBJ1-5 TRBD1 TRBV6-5 CASSPRAGGSNQPQHF TGTGCCAGCAGTCCTCGAGCAGGGGGGAGCAATCAGCCCCAGCATTTT
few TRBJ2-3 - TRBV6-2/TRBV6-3 CASSFRGQSTDTQYF TGTGCCAGCAGTTTCAGGGGACAAAGCACAGATACGCAGTATTTT
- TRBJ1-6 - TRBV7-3 CASAYRGNSPLHF TGTGCCAGCGCCTATCGAGGGAATTCACCCCTCCACTTT
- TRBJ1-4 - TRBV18 CASSPSVTNEKLFF TGTGCCAGCTCACCATCCGTTACTAATGAAAAACTGTTTTTT
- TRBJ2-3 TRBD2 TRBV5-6 CASSPSGYTSTDTQYF TGTGCCAGCAGCCCTAGCGGCTATACTAGCACAGATACGCAGTATTTT
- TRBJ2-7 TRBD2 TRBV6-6 CASSYQGGSYEQYF TGTGCCAGCAGTTACCAGGGAGGGAGTTACGAGCAGTACTTC
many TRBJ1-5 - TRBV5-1 CASSLSRDQPQHF TGCGCCAGCAGCTTATCCCGAGATCAGCCCCAGCATTTT
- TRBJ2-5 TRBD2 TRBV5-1 CASSLDRGGGAGETQYF TGCGCCAGCAGCTTGGATCGTGGCGGGGGGGCCGGTGAGACCCAGTACTTC
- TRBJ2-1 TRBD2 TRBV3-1 CASSQTGGYNEQFF TGTGCCAGCAGTCAGACGGGGGGCTACAATGAGCAGTTCTTC
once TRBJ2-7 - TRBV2 CASRDGVRGYEQYF TGTGCCAGCAGAGATGGAGTTAGGGGCTACGAGCAGTACTTC
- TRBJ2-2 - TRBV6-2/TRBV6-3 CASTPRPASTGELFF TGTGCCAGCACCCCGCGGCCGGCTTCCACCGGGGAGCTGTTTTTT
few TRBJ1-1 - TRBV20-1 CSARASLTGLRDTEAFF TGCAGTGCTAGAGCCTCCTTGACGGGCCTACGGGACACTGAAGCTTTCTTT
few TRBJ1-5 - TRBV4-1 CASSQRASNQPQHF TGCGCCAGCAGCCAACGTGCGTCCAATCAGCCCCAGCATTTT
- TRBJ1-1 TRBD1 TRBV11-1 CATGQHMNTEAFF TGTGCCACGGGACAGCACATGAACACTGAAGCTTTCTTT
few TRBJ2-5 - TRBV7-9 CASRRTEETQYF TGTGCCAGCAGGAGGACCGAGGAGACCCAGTACTTC
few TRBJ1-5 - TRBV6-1 CASSAYWGQPQHF TGTGCCAGCAGTGCCTACTGGGGCCAGCCCCAGCATTTT
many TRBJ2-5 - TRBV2 CASSAYQETQYF TGTGCCAGCAGTGCGTACCAAGAGACCCAGTACTTC
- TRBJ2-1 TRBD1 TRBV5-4 CASSTSDRVFSRSQFF TGTGCCAGCAGCACATCCGACAGGGTCTTTTCACGTTCCCAGTTCTTC
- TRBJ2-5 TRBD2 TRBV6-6 CASSYSLAEETQYF TGTGCCAGCAGTTACTCACTAGCGGAAGAGACCCAGTACTTC
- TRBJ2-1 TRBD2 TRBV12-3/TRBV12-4 CASSSPFGLAVNEQFF TGTGCCAGCAGTTCCCCCTTTGGACTAGCGGTCAATGAGCAGTTCTTC
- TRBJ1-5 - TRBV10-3 CASGPNQPQHF TGTGCCTCCGGACCTAATCAGCCCCAGCATTTT
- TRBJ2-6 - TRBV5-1 CASSTSGDGANVLTF TGCGCCAGCAGTACCTCCGGGGACGGGGCCAACGTCCTGACTTTC
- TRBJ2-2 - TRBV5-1 CASSLVGTTTGELFF TGCGCCAGCAGCTTGGTCGGGACAACCACCGGGGAGCTGTTTTTT
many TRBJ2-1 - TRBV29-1 CSVGGDGNYNEQFF TGCAGCGTTGGGGGGGACGGCAACTACAATGAGCAGTTCTTC
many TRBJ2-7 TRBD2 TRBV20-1 CSARHPLVAGGYEQYF TGCAGTGCTAGGCATCCCCTAGTAGCGGGGGGCTACGAGCAGTACTTC
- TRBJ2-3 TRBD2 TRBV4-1 CASSRWTSGGAADTQYF TGCGCCAGCAGCCGATGGACTAGCGGGGGGGCGGCCGATACGCAGTATTTT
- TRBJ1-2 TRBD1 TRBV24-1 CATSDDRTGNYGYTF TGTGCCACCAGTGATGACCGGACAGGGAACTATGGCTACACCTTC
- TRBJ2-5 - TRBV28 CASMLAGREETQYF TGTGCCAGCATGCTCGCGGGGCGGGAAGAGACCCAGTACTTC
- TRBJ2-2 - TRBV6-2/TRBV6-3 CASWYTGELFF TGTGCCAGCTGGTATACCGGGGAGCTGTTTTTT
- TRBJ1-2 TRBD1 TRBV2 CASNPDRGANYGYTF TGTGCCAGCAACCCGGACAGGGGAGCTAACTATGGCTACACCTTC